The T cell receptor (beta chain) under discussion was sequenced for a study of early T cells in non-severe SARS-CoV-2 infection. V lost 2 bases and J lost 0, with 17 bases in between. The CDR3 loop spans 18 amino acids. In germline, CDR1 is SGHDN, CDR2 FVKESK. This clonotype was counted many times. TCRdb passed the 5' RACE reads through MiXCR, listing each CDR3 protein once. The table shows roughly 57,000 distinct CDR3 sequences, with less than 15% occurring only once. The receptor was isolated from an adult who was a healthcare worker with PCR-confirmed SARS-CoV-2 infection or an uninfected control (not recorded which). V usage is TRBV14 and J usage is TRBJ2-1, with D unclear. The sequences come from whole blood, collected at baseline. In DNA form, the CDR3 reads TGTGCCAGCAGCCAAAGACAACGGCCGAAGAGCTCCTACAATGAGCAGTTCTTC. This sequence encodes CASSQRQRPKSSYNEQFF.